The 9 T cell receptor beta chains given below trace back to one sample, sequenced in a study of blood T cell repertoires in COVID-19. Using immunoSEQ multiplex PCR, the repertoire was profiled, and TCRdb retains in-frame clones only, with some absent. The data show roughly 250,000 clones, around 85% seen once. Sequencing was done on a sample of peripheral blood. These receptor sequences come from a woman aged 25 to 45 with COVID-19, enrolled during active disease.

The table lists this clone with a count of one. This chain's CDR3 is CASSLSGRETQYF. The DNA of the CDR3 is TGTGCCAGCAGCTTAAGCGGGCGAGAGACCCAGTACTTC. The chain uses TRBV7-9 and TRBJ2-5, with D possibly matching TRBD2 (6 bases). This CDR3 comprises 13 residues. Germline loops: CDR1 SEHNR, CDR2 FQNEAQ (reference sequence). Trimming took 2 bases from V and 4 from J, leaving 8 bases between them. The whole variable domain, filled in from reference TRBV7-9 and TRBJ2-5, reads DTGVSQNPRHKITKRGQNVTFRCDPISEHNRLYWYRQTLGQGPEFLTYFQNEAQLEKSRLLSDRFSAERPKGSFSTLEIQRTEQGDSAMYLCASSLSGRETQYFGPGTRLLVL.

This sequence joins TRBV27 and TRBJ2-7; TRBD1 aligns across 10 bases. This CDR3 is built from 14 residues. The germline CDR1 and CDR2 sequences are MNHEY and SMNVEV (reference sequence). With V trimmed by 5 bases and J by 5 bases, 6 bases remained unmatched. The CDR3 nucleotides are TGTGCCAGCAGTCCTTGGACAGGGGGGAACGAGCAGTACTTC. This encodes CASSPWTGGNEQYF.

The chain combines TRBV6-2 or TRBV6-3 with TRBJ2-7; 9 nucleotides line up with TRBD1. The CDR3 is 15 amino acids. The V gene's germline CDR1 is MNHEY and CDR2 SVGEGT. Germline trimming cut 6 bases from V and 0 bases from J; bases unmatched to any gene: 6. In nucleotides, the CDR3 is TGTGCCAGCAGCCCCGACAGGGGGAACTCCTACGAGCAGTACTTC. Translating it yields CASSPDRGNSYEQYF.

The chain carries TRBV7-9 and TRBJ2-7; the match to TRBD1 covers 8 bases. The CDR3 length is 14 residues. After removal of 6 bases from V and 5 bases from J, the junction contained 9 bases not matched to a gene. Germline V lookup: CDR1 SEHNR, CDR2 FQNEAQ (reference sequence). CDR3 region: CASSLRTGRNEQYF. CDR3 DNA sequence: TGTGCCAGCAGTCTCCGGACAGGGAGGAACGAGCAGTACTTC.

This chain connects TRBV25-1 to TRBJ2-3, with D hard to call. From germline, CDR1 is MGHDK and CDR2 SYGVNS. Trimming shortened V by 4 bases and J by 3 bases, and 5 bases separated the two germline ends. The CDR3 is made up of 12 amino acids. CDR3 region: CASSGATDTQYF. CDR3 nucleotides: TGTGCCAGCAGTGGGGCTACAGATACGCAGTATTTT.

This clone was observed a handful of times. Because it lacks the conserved phenylalanine or tryptophan at the end, this CDR3 is likely a read error. No DNA is shown, since the ends of the CDR3 on it are uncertain; the CDR3 is the one TCRdb lists. The chain combines TRBV24-1 with TRBJ1-1. The CDR3 is 11 amino acids in total, end residues counted. Looked up from germline, CDR1 is KGHDR and CDR2 is SFDVKD. The CDR3 reads CATSEQKGGGT.

This clone came up a few times. The chain uses TRBV5-4 and TRBJ1-1; D is possibly TRBD1 (5 bases). The germline V gene has CDR1 SGHNT and CDR2 YYREEE (reference sequence). There are 15 residues in the CDR3. V lost 1 base and J 4 bases, leaving 14 bases between the germline ends. For the CDR3, the DNA is TGTGCCAGCAGCTTGTGGGGGACTGCAGTCACTGAAGCTTTCTTT. Amino acids: CASSLWGTAVTEAFF.

V is TRBV21-1 and J is TRBJ2-2; the table's D call, TRBD1, was not checked against the DNA. TRBV21-1 is assigned pseudogene status. The CDR3 has 15 residues. The CDR3 nucleotides are TGTGCCAGCAGCATGGGTCAGGGGGAGGCCGGGGAGCTGTTTTTT. Translated, it gives CASSMGQGEAGELFF.

V usage is TRBV5-4 and J usage is TRBJ2-1, with D possibly matching TRBD1 (6 bases). V lost 1 base and J lost 2, with 10 bases in between. The CDR3 totals 15 residues. From germline, CDR1 is SGHNT and CDR2 YYREEE (reference sequence). CDR3 residues: CASSLHRVTYNEQFF. CDR3 bases: TGTGCCAGCAGCTTGCACAGGGTGACCTACAATGAGCAGTTCTTC.